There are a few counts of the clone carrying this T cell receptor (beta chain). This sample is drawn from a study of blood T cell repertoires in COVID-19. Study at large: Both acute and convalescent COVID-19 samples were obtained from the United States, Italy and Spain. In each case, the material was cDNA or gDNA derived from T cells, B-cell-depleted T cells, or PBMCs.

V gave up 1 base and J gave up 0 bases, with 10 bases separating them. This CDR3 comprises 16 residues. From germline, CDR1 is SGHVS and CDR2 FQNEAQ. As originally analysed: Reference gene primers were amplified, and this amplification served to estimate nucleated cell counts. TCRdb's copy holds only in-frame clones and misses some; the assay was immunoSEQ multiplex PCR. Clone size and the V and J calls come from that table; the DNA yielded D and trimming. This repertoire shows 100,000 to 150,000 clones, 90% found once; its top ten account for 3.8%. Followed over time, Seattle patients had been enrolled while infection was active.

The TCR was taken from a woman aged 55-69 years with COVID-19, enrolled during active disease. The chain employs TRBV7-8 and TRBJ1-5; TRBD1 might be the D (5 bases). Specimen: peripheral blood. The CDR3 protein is CASSLGGGYSNQPQHF. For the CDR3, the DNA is TGTGCCAGCAGCTTAGGTGGGGGGTATAGCAATCAGCCCCAGCATTTT.